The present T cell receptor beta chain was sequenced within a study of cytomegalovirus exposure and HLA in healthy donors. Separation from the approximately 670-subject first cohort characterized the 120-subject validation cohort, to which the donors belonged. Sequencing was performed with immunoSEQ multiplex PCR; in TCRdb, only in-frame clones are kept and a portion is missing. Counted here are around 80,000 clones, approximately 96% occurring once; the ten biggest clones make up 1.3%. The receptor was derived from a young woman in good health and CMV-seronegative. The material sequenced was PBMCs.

The CDR3 bases are TGTGCCAGTAGTATAGGGGACAATTTGGGCTATGGCTACACCTTC. It is translated as CASSIGDNLGYGYTF. The chain carries TRBV19 and TRBJ1-2, with D perhaps TRBD1 (6 bases). The V and J ends lost 1 base and 4 bases respectively, with 13 bases between them. This CDR3 has 15 residues. Germline CDR1 LNHDA, CDR2 SQIVND (reference sequence). The full variable domain, rest sourced from reference TRBV19 and TRBJ1-2, is DGGITQSPKYLFRKEGQNVTLSCEQNLNHDAMYWYRQDPGQGLRLIYYSQIVNDFQKGDIAEGYSVSREKKESFPLTVTSAQKNPTAFYLCASSIGDNLGYGYTFGSGTRLTVV.